This T cell receptor beta chain is from a study of beta chain features in type 1 diabetes. Study conclusions and caveats: Among patients with Type 1 diabetes, TCRB CDR3s were moderately but significantly shorter in every one of the four CD4+ subsets. When cDNA is sequenced, cells with high TCR expression could be over-represented.

Investigators reverse transcribed all isolated RNA, so they sequenced expressed TCRB transcripts. TCRdb's table, derived via immunoSEQ multiplex PCR, lists solely in-frame clones and lacks some. This sample has about 280,000 clones, with approximately 16% found just once. A word on this clone: The antigen remains undetermined.

V lost 5 bases to trimming and J lost 0 bases, with 10 bases between them. Germline lookup yields CDR1 LNHNV and CDR2 YYDKDF (reference sequence). This CDR3 spans 15 amino acids. The clonotype comes from a man between 18 and 29 years old with type 1 diabetes. Sequencing was performed on naive CD4+ T cells from blood. The chain couples TRBV15 to TRBJ2-2, with a possible D match to TRBD2 (5 bases). CDR3 sequence: CATSRELSNTGELFF. The CDR3 DNA is TGTGCCACCAGCCGGGAACTCTCGAACACCGGGGAGCTGTTTTTT.